A single sample gave rise to the 23 T cell receptor beta chains below, sequenced in a study of T cell changes during pregnancy in multiple sclerosis. Repertoires were generated with immunoSEQ multiplex PCR, while TCRdb's copy carries only in-frame clones and drops some. This table has over 60,000 clones, more than 85% appearing once. Material: CD4+ T cells from peripheral blood mononuclear cells, obtained in the third trimester of pregnancy. These receptors originate from a female donor in good health, enrolled as a control in a pregnancy study.

The V call is TRBV7-2, the J call TRBJ2-2; no firm D call. Germline V gives CDR1 SGHTA, CDR2 FQGNSA. This CDR3 has 14 amino acids. Between the trimmed V and J ends, which lost 1 base and 2 bases, there was a span of 5 bases. CDR3 nucleotides: TGTGCCAGCAGCTTAGACAGAAACACCGGGGAGCTGTTTTTT. It translates to CASSLDRNTGELFF.

This chain connects TRBV7-2 to TRBJ2-3; D is possibly TRBD1 (6 bases). The CDR3 covers 18 residues. The germline CDR1 and CDR2 sequences are SGHTA and FQGNSA. V dropped 1 base and J dropped 2 bases, with 19 bases sitting between them. Here the CDR3 DNA reads TGTGCCAGCAGCTTAGGTTGGACAGATCTTACCACCACAGATACGCAGTATTTT. Protein: CASSLGWTDLTTTDTQYF.

The V gene is TRBV11-2, the J gene TRBJ1-2; 7 bases match TRBD1. This CDR3 spans 14 amino acids. Germline values: CDR1 SGHAT, CDR2 FQNNGV. Trimming removed 5 bases from V and 4 bases from J; junction bases left unmatched: 7. Written as DNA, the CDR3 is TGTGCCAGCAGCCCCTCGGGACAGTTCTATGGCTACACCTTC. Translation gives CASSPSGQFYGYTF.

The V and J genes are TRBV5-1 and TRBJ2-5, with 9 nucleotides matching TRBD1. Germline-derived CDR1 and CDR2 are SGHRS and YFSETQ. V lost 0 bases to trimming and J lost 5 bases; unmatched junction nucleotides: 5. This CDR3 spans 15 amino acids. CDR3 amino acids: CASSLGDRVGETQYF. The CDR3 region has the DNA TGCGCCAGCAGCTTGGGGGACAGGGTTGGGGAGACCCAGTACTTC.

The chain carries TRBV6-1 and TRBJ2-7; perhaps TRBD2 as D (6 bases). Trimming shortened V by 1 base and J by 7 bases, and 11 bases separated the two germline ends. The CDR3 is 13 amino acids. CDR1 is MNHNS, CDR2 SASEGT, per germline. CDR3 nucleotide sequence: TGTGCCAGCAGTGAAGGTTACGGGGGTGAGCAGTACTTC. Residues: CASSEGYGGEQYF.

CDR3 amino acids: CASSRREGGNTEAFF. For the CDR3, the DNA is TGCGCCAGCAGCCGCAGGGAAGGGGGGAACACTGAAGCTTTCTTT. The chain carries TRBV5-1 and TRBJ1-1; D might be TRBD1 (6 bases). This CDR3 is 15 amino acids long. Trimming stripped 4 bases from V and 1 base from J, with 14 bases between. Germline V lookup: CDR1 SGHRS, CDR2 YFSETQ.

The chain's CDR3 is CAINEGQKNTEAFF. The DNA for the CDR3 is TGTGCCATCAACGAAGGACAGAAGAACACTGAAGCTTTCTTT. This chain links TRBV10-3 with TRBJ1-1; a possible D gene is TRBD1 (6 bases). Germline V gene sequence: CDR1 ENHRY, CDR2 SYGVKD. The V end was cut by 7 bases, the J end by 1 base, with 13 bases between. The CDR3 consists of 14 residues.

The chain combines TRBV6-4 with TRBJ1-1; D perhaps matches TRBD1 (5 bases). The CDR3 consists of 13 residues. Germline loops: CDR1 MRHNA, CDR2 SNTAGT. V dropped 6 bases and J dropped 1 base, with 9 bases sitting between them. CDR3: CASRRDGNTEAFF. CDR3 in DNA: TGTGCCAGCAGGCGGGACGGGAACACTGAAGCTTTCTTT.

This rearrangement joins TRBV7-6 to TRBJ1-1, with D unclear. The germline V gene has CDR1 SGHVS and CDR2 FNYEAQ. Trimming pared 0 bases from V and 1 base from J, leaving 9 bases between. This CDR3 contains 15 residues. CDR3 DNA sequence: TGTGCCAGCAGCTTAGCGACTGTACAGAACACTGAAGCTTTCTTT. Protein product: CASSLATVQNTEAFF.

This chain uses TRBV11-2 with TRBJ1-4; 10 nucleotides line up with TRBD1. The junction had 8 bases not matched to a gene; V was cut back by 7 bases and J by 9 bases. Germline CDR1 and CDR2: SGHAT and FQNNGV. This CDR3 is built from 14 residues. CDR3 loop: CASTFGTGAQKLFF. The CDR3 DNA reads as TGTGCCAGCACCTTCGGGACAGGGGCGCAAAAACTGTTTTTT. The whole variable domain, filled in from reference TRBV11-2 and TRBJ1-4, reads EAGVAQSPRYKIIEKRQSVAFWCNPISGHATLYWYQQILGQGPKLLIQFQNNGVVDDSQLPKDRFSAERLKGVDSTLKIQPAKLEDSAVYLCASTFGTGAQKLFFGSGTQLSVL.

This clone was found once. The chain couples TRBV5-1 to TRBJ2-1; D is unresolved. From germline, CDR1 is SGHRS and CDR2 YFSETQ. This CDR3 has 16 residues. Trimming shortened V by 0 bases and J by 0 bases, and 10 bases separated the two germline ends. The CDR3 sequence is CASSLAAASSYNEQFF. CDR3 coding DNA: TGCGCCAGCAGCTTGGCCGCAGCGAGCTCCTACAATGAGCAGTTCTTC.

Comment on this clone: Other DNA sequences in the sample encode the same CDR3. The chain uses TRBV7-2 and TRBJ1-2, with D perhaps TRBD1 (5 bases). V lost 1 base and J lost 2, with 8 bases in between. This CDR3 is built from 14 residues. Germline V gives CDR1 SGHTA, CDR2 FQGNSA. The CDR3 sequence is CASSLGQGNYGYTF. Written as DNA, the CDR3 is TGTGCCAGCAGCTTAGGTCAGGGCAACTATGGCTACACCTTC.

The genes are TRBV19 and TRBJ1-2, with a tentative D call TRBD1 (6 bases). Trimming removed 6 bases at V and 2 bases at J, with 10 bases between. Germline CDR1 and CDR2: LNHDA and SQIVND (reference sequence). The CDR3 has 13 amino acids. In DNA, the CDR3 is TGTGCCAGTAGATCAGGGGTGAACTATGGCTACACCTTC. Translating gives CASRSGVNYGYTF.

The chain links TRBV7-8 to TRBJ2-2; TRBD1 is a possible D gene (6 bases). The V end was cut by 0 bases, the J end by 5 bases, with 13 bases between. The CDR3 is 16 amino acids. CDR1 and CDR2 from the germline V gene are SGHVS and FQNEAQ. The CDR3 sequence: CASSLANRVVTGELFF. In nucleotides, the CDR3 is TGTGCCAGCAGCTTAGCGAACAGGGTCGTAACCGGGGAGCTGTTTTTT.

Concerning this clone: Other nucleotide sequences from this sample produce the same CDR3. The chain uses TRBV5-1 and TRBJ1-2; TRBD1 agrees at 7 bases. V lost 4 bases and J lost 2; bases outside the gene matches: 2. The CDR3 totals 13 residues. The germline V gene has CDR1 SGHRS and CDR2 YFSETQ. The CDR3 DNA reads TGCGCCAGCAGCCTACAGGGGAACTATGGCTACACCTTC. Amino acids: CASSLQGNYGYTF.

The rearrangement links TRBV12-5 to TRBJ1-1; TRBD1 aligns across 8 bases. The length of the CDR3 is 18 residues. V lost 1 base and J lost 1; bases outside the gene matches: 11. Germline V gene lookup returns CDR1 LGHNT and CDR2 FRNRAP. DNA of the CDR3: TGTGCTAGTGGTTTGGGCAAAAAGACAGGGGAAGGGAACACTGAAGCTTTCTTT. This translates into CASGLGKKTGEGNTEAFF.

V and J are TRBV5-1 and TRBJ1-6; D unclear. This CDR3 is 15 amino acids long. Trimming stripped 2 bases from V and 7 bases from J, with 13 bases between. Germline V CDR1 and CDR2: SGHRS, YFSETQ. The CDR3 here is CASSFDGVLNSPLHF. The CDR3 DNA sequence: TGCGCCAGCAGCTTCGACGGAGTCTTAAATTCACCCCTCCACTTT. Full variable domain (rest looked up from reference TRBV5-1 and TRBJ1-6): KAGVTQTPRYLIKTRGQQVTLSCSPISGHRSVSWYQQTPGQGLQFLFEYFSETQRNKGNFPGRFSGRQFSNSRSEMNVSTLELGDSALYLCASSFDGVLNSPLHFGNGTRLTVT.

The chain combines TRBV15 with TRBJ1-3, with D possibly matching TRBD1 (6 bases). Germline loops: CDR1 LNHNV, CDR2 YYDKDF (reference sequence). Trimming removed 2 bases at V and 3 bases at J, with 8 bases between. CDR3 length: 14 amino acids. The CDR3 region is CATSRQGNGNTIYF. For the CDR3, the DNA is TGTGCCACCAGCAGACAGGGGAATGGAAACACCATATATTTT.

This clone was found once. The chain joins TRBV29-1 to TRBJ1-2, with a tentative D call TRBD1 (6 bases). CDR1 SQVTM and CDR2 ANQGSEA come from the germline V gene. V was pared by 6 bases and J by 4 bases, with 21 bases between. This CDR3 comprises 15 residues. The CDR3 DNA is TGCAGCGTGTGGGGAACCGGACAGACAGGCTATGGCTACACCTTC. Residues: CSVWGTGQTGYGYTF. Full variable domain (remainder filled in from reference TRBV29-1 and TRBJ1-2): SAVISQKPSRDICQRGTSLTIQCQVDSQVTMMFWYRQQPGQSLTLIATANQGSEATYESGFVIDKFPISRPNLTFSTLTVSNMSPEDSSIYLCSVWGTGQTGYGYTFGSGTRLTVV.

The V and J genes are TRBV10-2 and TRBJ2-4, with D possibly matching TRBD1 (6 bases). Germline CDR1 reads WSHSY; CDR2 reads SAAADI. V was shortened by 4 bases and J by 0 bases, with 13 bases between the two germline ends. This CDR3 region has 16 residues. CDR3 region: CASSVSWTVAKNIQYF. The CDR3, as DNA: TGCGCCAGCAGTGTAAGTTGGACAGTAGCCAAAAACATTCAGTACTTC.

The chain is built from TRBV7-3 and TRBJ2-3, with D tentatively TRBD2 (6 bases). CDR1 SGHTA and CDR2 FQGTGA come from the germline V gene. The CDR3 runs 15 residues. Trimming took off 3 bases at V and 3 bases at J, with 13 bases between the two ends. The CDR3 nucleotides read TGTGCCAGCAGCTTGGTTCCGGGGAGGACAGATACGCAGTATTTT. It is translated as CASSLVPGRTDTQYF.

J is TRBJ2-7 and V is TRBV7-2, with a possible D match to TRBD2 (6 bases). The CDR3 contains 13 residues. CDR1 is SGHTA and CDR2 is FQGNSA in the germline V gene. V was pared by 4 bases and J by 6 bases, with 13 bases between. The CDR3 loop is CASSWGDPGEQYF. The CDR3 DNA is TGTGCCAGCAGCTGGGGGGACCCGGGCGAGCAGTACTTC. The full variable domain, in which reference TRBV7-2 and TRBJ2-7 provide the parts outside the CDR3, is GAGVSQSPSNKVTEKGKDVELRCDPISGHTALYWYRQSLGQGLEFLIYFQGNSAPDKSGLPSDRFSAERTGGSVSTLTIQRTQQEDSAVYLCASSWGDPGEQYFGPGTRLTVT.

The V call is TRBV5-4, the J call TRBJ1-1; 7 positions agree with TRBD1. CDR3 length equals 14 residues. The V gene's germline CDR1 is SGHNT and CDR2 YYREEE (reference sequence). V shed 3 bases and J 8 bases; nucleotides not matched to a gene: 10. The CDR3 protein is CASSSTSWTGEAFF. The CDR3 nucleotides are TGTGCCAGCAGCTCCACCTCCTGGACAGGAGAAGCTTTCTTT. Full variable domain (rest looked up from reference TRBV5-4 and TRBJ1-1): ETGVTQSPTHLIKTRGQQVTLRCSSQSGHNTVSWYQQALGQGPQFIFQYYREEENGRGNFPPRFSGLQFPNYSSELNVNALELDDSALYLCASSSTSWTGEAFFGQGTRLTVV.